Following are 11 T cell receptor beta chains from one sample sequenced in a study of shared clonotypes between healthy human individuals. Repertoires were generated with immunoSEQ multiplex PCR, while TCRdb's copy carries only in-frame clones and drops some. In the table there are millions of clones, 85% to 95% of which are singletons. The sequenced sample was naive CD4+ T cells sorted from blood. Subset described: CD45RA+ positively selected. The receptors were sampled from a man between 18 and 35 years old in good health.

This chain connects TRBV7-9 to TRBJ2-1; 8 positions agree with TRBD1. The CDR3 runs to 16 residues. J gave up 7 bases and V 5 bases, and 13 bases lay outside the gene matches. The V gene's germline CDR1 is SEHNR and CDR2 FQNEAQ (reference sequence). The CDR3: CASSPRDRSLGNEQFF. The CDR3 DNA reads TGTGCCAGCAGCCCCCGGGACAGGAGCCTTGGGAATGAGCAGTTCTTC.

This sequence joins TRBV4-3 and TRBJ2-1; the match to TRBD2 covers 8 bases. The CDR3 spans 14 residues. V lost 5 bases to trimming and J lost 5 bases; unmatched junction nucleotides: 5. Germline loops: CDR1 LGHNA, CDR2 YSLEER. The CDR3 nucleotides are TGCGCCAGCAGCTACTTTAGCGGGGACAATGAGCAGTTCTTC. This gives the protein CASSYFSGDNEQFF.

This chain links TRBV2 with TRBJ2-5; D is uncertain. The CDR3 covers 17 residues. V lost 5 bases and J lost 1, with 20 bases in between. Germline V CDR1 and CDR2: SNHLY, FYNNEI. The CDR3 region is CASSPTGDTISQETQYF. The CDR3, as DNA: TGTGCCAGCAGTCCAACCGGAGACACTATCTCCCAAGAGACCCAGTACTTC.

The rearrangement joins TRBV29-1 to TRBJ2-2; D is possibly TRBD1 or TRBD2 (6 bases each). Germline CDR1 reads SQVTM; CDR2 reads ANQGSEA. The germline V and J ends were trimmed by 7 bases and 0 bases, with 12 bases remaining between them. CDR3 length equals 14 residues. CDR3 nucleotides: TGCAGCGCCGAGGGGGGAACGAACACCGGGGAGCTGTTTTTT. This translates into CSAEGGTNTGELFF.

The rearrangement joins TRBV5-1 to TRBJ2-4; TRBD2 matches 7 bases. Germline CDR1 reads SGHRS; CDR2 reads YFSETQ. The CDR3 loop spans 15 amino acids. Trimming removed 0 bases from V and 5 bases from J; junction bases left unmatched: 5. CDR3 residues: CASSLAGGGENIQYF. In nucleotides, the CDR3 is TGCGCCAGCAGCTTGGCGGGGGGAGGCGAAAACATTCAGTACTTC.

Note on this clone: Distinct nucleotide sequences in the sample also encode this CDR3. V gene TRBV6-1 combines with J gene TRBJ1-5; D is unclear. Trimming took off 1 base at V and 7 bases at J, with 8 bases between the two ends. CDR3 size: 13 residues. Germline loops: CDR1 MNHNS, CDR2 SASEGT. The CDR3 DNA reads as TGTGCCAGCAGTGAAGAAGGGCGGCAGCCCCAGCATTTT. Amino acids: CASSEEGRQPQHF.

The V call is TRBV6-1, the J call TRBJ1-4; D ambiguous. Germline lookup yields CDR1 MNHNS and CDR2 SASEGT. The CDR3 totals 15 residues. V was clipped by 1 base and J by 4 bases, with 10 bases between them. The CDR3 DNA follows: TGTGCCAGCAGTGAAGAGTGGCAGATTAATGAAAAACTGTTTTTT. Translating it yields CASSEEWQINEKLFF.

The chain combines TRBV11-2 with TRBJ1-6; 10 bases fit TRBD1. The CDR3 is made up of 19 amino acids. In germline, CDR1 is SGHAT, CDR2 FQNNGV. After removal of 0 bases from V and 4 bases from J, the junction contained 9 bases not matched to a gene. This CDR3 is CASSLDEGTGVAYNSPLHF. The CDR3 DNA reads TGTGCCAGCAGCTTAGACGAGGGGACAGGGGTTGCTTATAATTCACCCCTCCACTTT.

The chain joins TRBV7-6 to TRBJ2-3; 7 nucleotides agree with TRBD1. From germline, CDR1 is SGHVS and CDR2 FNYEAQ. V shed 5 bases, J shed 3 bases, and the junction held 8 bases outside the gene matches. The CDR3 totals 15 residues. CDR3 nucleotide sequence: TGTGCCAGCAGCCAGAGGGGGCAGCTGACAGATACGCAGTATTTT. Amino acid sequence: CASSQRGQLTDTQYF.

The CDR3 loop reads CASLAGTGSGYTF. CDR3 DNA: TGTGCCAGCCTTGCCGGGACAGGATCTGGCTACACCTTC. The V call is TRBV25-1, the J call TRBJ1-2; TRBD1 agrees at 8 bases. V dropped 8 bases and J dropped 7; count of bases not matched to a gene: 9. The CDR3 is made up of 13 amino acids. Germline V gives CDR1 MGHDK, CDR2 SYGVNS.

The gene calls are TRBV5-6 and TRBJ2-7; D possibly matches TRBD1 or TRBD2 (6 bases each). Looked up from germline, CDR1 is SGHDT and CDR2 is YYEEEE. The CDR3 is 14 amino acids. Deletions cut 2 bases from V and 0 bases from J, with 9 bases between. CDR3 nucleotides: TGTGCCAGCAGCTTCACGGGGGCCTCCTACGAGCAGTACTTC. Protein sequence: CASSFTGASYEQYF.